This T cell receptor (beta chain) appears in the sequencing data of a study of response to subunit inactivated influenza vaccine. Study outcomes and limitations: Authors suggested that a seasonal influenza vaccination recruits few new T cells each time.

TCRdb processed the RT-PCR reads anew with MiXCR; each CDR3 protein has one entry. The data show around 570,000 distinct CDR3 sequences, around 10% seen once. The table lists this clonotype with a few counts. The target antigen is unknown. This same sample was also part of a study on T cells expressing NK-cell markers. That work adds: What made the TCR beta cDNA was 5'RACE template switching with UMIs. For over 5 donors, the dominant NKG2C+ clonotypes made up roughly 1.0-8% of their CD8+ T cells.

The receptor's source is a man in his forties or fifties who received an inactivated influenza vaccine. Sequenced material: PBMCs from blood, taken on the day of vaccination.

CDR3 protein: CASSSPDRGTGANVLTF. CDR3 coding DNA: TGTGCCAGCAGCTCCCCGGACAGGGGGACTGGGGCCAACGTCCTGACTTTC. This chain connects TRBV5-6 to TRBJ2-6; 10 nucleotides align to TRBD1. CDR3 length equals 17 residues. The junction had 5 bases not matched to a gene; V was cut back by 3 bases and J by 2 bases. Germline lookup yields CDR1 SGHDT and CDR2 YYEEEE.